The 24 T cell receptor beta chains given below trace back to one sample, sequenced in a study of blood T cell repertoires in COVID-19. Using immunoSEQ multiplex PCR, the repertoire was profiled, and TCRdb retains in-frame clones only, with some absent. The data hold about 200,000 clones, with about 93% observed a single time. Sequencing was carried out using peripheral blood. The receptor source for this set is a man aged 30 to 39 with COVID-19, enrolled during active disease.

The V call is TRBV7-2, the J call TRBJ1-4, with TRBD1 as a possible D gene (5 bases). CDR3 length: 14 amino acids. Germline lookup yields CDR1 SGHTA and CDR2 FQGNSA. V lost 3 bases and J 5 bases, leaving 10 bases between the germline ends. In DNA, the CDR3 is TGTGCCAGCAGCTTCTTAGGACAAAATGAAAAACTGTTTTTT. Translated: CASSFLGQNEKLFF.

The chain combines TRBV7-9 with TRBJ1-2, with D possibly matching TRBD1 (5 bases). CDR1 is SEHNR and CDR2 is FQNEAQ in the germline V gene (reference sequence). Deletions cut 3 bases from V and 1 base from J, with 24 bases between. The CDR3 spans 19 residues. DNA for the CDR3: TGTGCCAGCAGCTTCCGTGGGAGGGGCCCTTTTTTTTATAACTATGGCTACACCTTC. It is translated as CASSFRGRGPFFYNYGYTF.

This chain links TRBV3-1 (or the pseudogene TRBV3-2) with TRBJ1-3, with a tentative D call TRBD1 (5 bases). The CDR3 sequence is 15 residues long. Trimming took off 5 bases at V and 1 base at J, with 12 bases between the two ends. From germline, CDR1 is LGHDT and CDR2 YNNKEL (reference sequence). CDR3 bases: TGTGCCAGCAGCTCAGGGCGAGGTTCTGGAAACACCATATATTTT. Translated, it gives CASSSGRGSGNTIYF.

This clone was detected only once. V is TRBV9 and J is TRBJ2-3, with TRBD2 matching over 11 bases. Trimming at V came to 6 bases and at J to 3 bases, leaving 9 bases not matched to a gene. The CDR3 sequence is 16 residues long. Per germline, CDR1 SGDLS and CDR2 YYNGEE. CDR3 sequence reads: CASTPTSGATTDTQYF. The CDR3 DNA follows: TGTGCCAGCACCCCGACTAGCGGGGCGACGACAGATACGCAGTATTTT.

The chain joins TRBV19 to TRBJ1-3, with 7 bases identical to TRBD1. The CDR3 has 15 amino acids. Germline V gives CDR1 LNHDA, CDR2 SQIVND (reference sequence). The J segment lost 2 bases and the V segment lost 6 bases, leaving 7 bases of the junction unmatched. CDR3 bases: TGTGCCAGTAGCCAAACCACAGGGGCTGGAAACACCATATATTTT. It encodes CASSQTTGAGNTIYF.

With respect to this clone: Other DNA sequences in this specimen translate into the identical CDR3. This rearrangement joins TRBV3-1 (or the pseudogene TRBV3-2) to TRBJ2-3, with 7 positions matching TRBD1. Germline V gives CDR1 LGHDT, CDR2 YNNKEL (reference sequence). The CDR3 spans 15 residues. V was clipped by 1 base and J by 3 bases; unmatched bases: 4. The CDR3, as DNA: TGTGCCAGCAGCCAAGGAGGCAGGGGGACAGATACGCAGTATTTT. As protein: CASSQGGRGTDTQYF.

The genes are TRBV2 and TRBJ2-2; 10 nucleotides agree with TRBD1. V was pared by 4 bases and J by 1 base, with 3 bases of the junction left unmatched. The CDR3 has 16 amino acids. Germline V lookup: CDR1 SNHLY, CDR2 FYNNEI. This CDR3 reads CASSGQGAKNTGELFF. CDR3 DNA: TGTGCCAGCAGTGGACAGGGGGCGAAGAACACCGGGGAGCTGTTTTTT. The full variable domain, in which reference TRBV2 and TRBJ2-2 provide the parts outside the CDR3, is EPEVTQTPSHQVTQMGQEVILRCVPISNHLYFYWYRQILGQKVEFLVSFYNNEISEKSEIFDDQFSVERPDGSNFTLKIRSTKLEDSAMYFCASSGQGAKNTGELFFGEGSRLTVL.

The CDR3 region has the DNA TGCGCCAGCGGATCTGGACAGGGGAACACTGAAGCTTTCTTT. It yields the protein CASGSGQGNTEAFF. The genes are TRBV5-1 and TRBJ1-1; 8 bases match TRBD1. The V and J ends lost 7 bases and 1 base, in that order; junction bases with no gene match: 6. CDR1 SGHRS and CDR2 YFSETQ come from the germline V gene. The CDR3 contains 14 residues.

The chain is built from TRBV6-4 and TRBJ1-5; 9 bases line up with TRBD1. Germline V lookup: CDR1 MRHNA, CDR2 SNTAGT. V lost 7 bases, J lost 4 bases, and 11 bases stayed unmatched. The CDR3 consists of 16 residues. The CDR3: CASNDGQGSRNQPQHF. DNA for the CDR3: TGTGCCAGCAATGATGGACAGGGGTCGAGAAATCAGCCCCAGCATTTT.

The V gene is TRBV4-1, the J gene TRBJ1-5; D gene ambiguous. In germline, CDR1 is MGHRA, CDR2 YSYEKL. This CDR3 is built from 13 residues. Trimming removed 8 bases from V and 4 bases from J, with 12 bases in between. The CDR3 is CASSDRVNQPQHF. DNA of the CDR3: TGCGCCAGCTCCGACCGGGTAAATCAGCCCCAGCATTTT.

The chain employs TRBV5-4 and TRBJ1-1, with D unclear. The CDR3 extends over 13 amino acids. V was pared by 4 bases and J by 2 bases, with 9 bases between. Germline V gene data show CDR1 as SGHNT and CDR2 as YYREEE (reference sequence). The CDR3, as DNA: TGTGCCAGCAGCGGCGGGGATAACACTGAAGCTTTCTTT. Encoded protein: CASSGGDNTEAFF.

The chain recombines TRBV11-2 with TRBJ1-1, with no clear D. CDR3 size: 11 residues. V dropped 5 bases and J dropped 1 base, with 2 bases sitting between them. Germline CDR1 is SGHAT and CDR2 is FQNNGV. CDR3 amino acids: CASSQNTEAFF. The CDR3 bases are TGTGCCAGCAGCCAGAACACTGAAGCTTTCTTT. The full variable domain, completed using reference TRBV11-2 and TRBJ1-1, is EAGVAQSPRYKIIEKRQSVAFWCNPISGHATLYWYQQILGQGPKLLIQFQNNGVVDDSQLPKDRFSAERLKGVDSTLKIQPAKLEDSAVYLCASSQNTEAFFGQGTRLTVV.

The chain couples TRBV9 to TRBJ1-3; D gene uncertain. The CDR3 covers 15 residues. V gave up 4 bases and J gave up 0 bases, with 11 bases separating them. CDR1 and CDR2 (germline): SGDLS, YYNGEE. The CDR3: CASSTDGYSGNTIYF. DNA for the CDR3: TGTGCCAGCAGCACCGACGGGTACTCTGGAAACACCATATATTTT.

The chain has TRBV27 and TRBJ2-5; the match to TRBD2 covers 13 bases. V was pared by 5 bases and J by 1 base, with 10 bases of the junction left unmatched. CDR3 size: 18 residues. Germline V gives CDR1 MNHEY, CDR2 SMNVEV (reference sequence). CDR3 sequence (DNA): TGTGCCAGCAGTCCAGGGACTAGCGGGGCCCCAAGCCAAGAGACCCAGTACTTC. It specifies CASSPGTSGAPSQETQYF.

The chain combines TRBV4-1 with TRBJ1-1; tentatively, D is TRBD1 (6 bases). The CDR3 contains 16 residues. V lost 1 base and J lost 4, with 16 bases in between. The germline CDR1 and CDR2 sequences are MGHRA and YSYEKL. The CDR3 here is CASSQAVGRGFTEAFF. DNA for the CDR3: TGCGCCAGCAGCCAAGCAGTGGGCAGGGGCTTCACTGAAGCTTTCTTT.

The chain has TRBV10-2 and TRBJ2-7; tentative D call: TRBD1 (6 bases). Trimming shortened V by 2 bases and J by 1 base, and 12 bases separated the two germline ends. Germline-derived CDR1 and CDR2 are WSHSY and SAAADI. This CDR3 spans 15 amino acids. CDR3 sequence reads: CASSEVNRVSYEQYF. CDR3 bases: TGCGCCAGCAGTGAGGTTAACAGGGTGTCCTACGAGCAGTACTTC.

This chain joins TRBV6-1 and TRBJ2-2; 8 bases are a match to TRBD2. The CDR3 has 16 amino acids. Per the germline V gene, CDR1 is MNHNS and CDR2 is SASEGT. Losses at the gene ends were 3 bases for V and 1 base for J; bases not matched to a gene: 4. The CDR3 region has the DNA TGTGCCAGCAGTGAGTTCCTAGCGGGGAACACCGGGGAGCTGTTTTTT. It codes for CASSEFLAGNTGELFF.

J is TRBJ2-2 and V is TRBV7-2, with unresolved D. The V gene's germline CDR1 is SGHTA and CDR2 FQGNSA. The CDR3 is 17 residues long. Trimming shortened V by 4 bases and J by 1 base, and 16 bases separated the two germline ends. The DNA for the CDR3 is TGTGCCAGCAGCTCGTCCGCGGTGGTCAGGAACACCGGGGAGCTGTTTTTT. It codes for CASSSSAVVRNTGELFF.

This CDR3 is CASSQERDRPTQHF. CDR3 bases: TGTGCCAGCAGCCAAGAGAGGGACAGGCCAACCCAGCATTTT. The chain uses TRBV4-2 and TRBJ1-5, with 8 bases fitting TRBD1. The V gene end was trimmed by 0 bases and the J gene end by 11 bases; junction bases not matched to a gene: 6. This CDR3 region has 14 residues. Per the germline V gene, CDR1 is LGHNA and CDR2 is YNFKEQ.

This clone appeared once. The rearrangement links TRBV12-2 to TRBJ1-4; no DNA check was done on the table's D call, TRBD1. TRBV12-2 is classified as a pseudogene. This CDR3 has 16 residues. The CDR3 here is CASRRIPGQINEKLFF. The CDR3 DNA reads TGTGCAAGTCGCCGCATACCGGGACAGATAAATGAAAAACTGTTTTTT.

The chain recombines TRBV7-6 with TRBJ1-5; D gene uncertain. Trimming removed 1 base from V and 7 bases from J, with 8 bases in between. The CDR3 is made up of 13 amino acids. The germline CDR1 and CDR2 sequences are SGHVS and FNYEAQ. For the CDR3, the DNA is TGTGCCAGCAGCTTAGAGGAGGGCCAGCCCCAGCATTTT. Its protein product is CASSLEEGQPQHF.

The rearrangement uses TRBV25-1 and TRBJ1-1; TRBD1 is a possible D gene (5 bases). Germline lookup yields CDR1 MGHDK and CDR2 SYGVNS. There are 14 residues in the CDR3. V lost 5 bases and J lost 1, with 11 bases in between. CDR3 sequence (DNA): TGTGCCAGCAGTCCTTCCGGACAGAACACTGAAGCTTTCTTT. Amino acid sequence: CASSPSGQNTEAFF.

A remark on this clone: Within the sample, other DNA sequences also encode this same CDR3. The V call is TRBV12-3 or TRBV12-4, the J call TRBJ2-2; D remains unclear. This CDR3 comprises 12 residues. V was cut by 5 bases and J by 3 bases, with 4 bases left in between. CDR3 DNA: TGTGCCAGCAGTAGAGACACCGGGGAGCTGTTTTTT. Translation gives CASSRDTGELFF.

The chain uses TRBV3-1 (or the pseudogene TRBV3-2) and TRBJ1-6; a weak D match, TRBD1 (5 bases). The CDR3 contains 15 residues. With 1 base removed from V and 8 bases from J, the gap between germline ends came to 12 bases. The germline CDR1 and CDR2 sequences are LGHDT and YNNKEL (reference sequence). The CDR3 protein is CASSQGWQGDSPLHF. In nucleotides, the CDR3 is TGTGCCAGCAGCCAAGGGTGGCAGGGTGATTCACCCCTCCACTTT.